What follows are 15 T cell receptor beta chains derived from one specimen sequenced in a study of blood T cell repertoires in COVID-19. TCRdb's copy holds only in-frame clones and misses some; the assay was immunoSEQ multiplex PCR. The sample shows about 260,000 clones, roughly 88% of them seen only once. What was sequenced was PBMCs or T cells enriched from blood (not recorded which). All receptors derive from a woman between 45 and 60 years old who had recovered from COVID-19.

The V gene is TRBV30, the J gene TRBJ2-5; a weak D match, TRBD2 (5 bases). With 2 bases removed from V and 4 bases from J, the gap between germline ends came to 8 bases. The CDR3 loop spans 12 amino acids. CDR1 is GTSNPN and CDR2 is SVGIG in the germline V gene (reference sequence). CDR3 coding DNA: TGTGCCTGGAGTATCCGGGGAGAGACCCAGTACTTC. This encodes CAWSIRGETQYF.

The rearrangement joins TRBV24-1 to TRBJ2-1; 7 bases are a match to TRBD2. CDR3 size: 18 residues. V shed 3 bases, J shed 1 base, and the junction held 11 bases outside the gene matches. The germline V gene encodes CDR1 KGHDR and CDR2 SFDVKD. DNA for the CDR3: TGTGCCACCAGTGATGCCCTCGGACTAGTTAATTCCTACAATGAGCAGTTCTTC. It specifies CATSDALGLVNSYNEQFF.

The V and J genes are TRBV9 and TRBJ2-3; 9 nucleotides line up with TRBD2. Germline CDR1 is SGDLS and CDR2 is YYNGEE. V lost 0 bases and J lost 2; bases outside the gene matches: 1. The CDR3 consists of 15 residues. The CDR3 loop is CASSVASGDTDTQYF. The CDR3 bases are TGTGCCAGCAGCGTAGCTAGCGGGGACACAGATACGCAGTATTTT.

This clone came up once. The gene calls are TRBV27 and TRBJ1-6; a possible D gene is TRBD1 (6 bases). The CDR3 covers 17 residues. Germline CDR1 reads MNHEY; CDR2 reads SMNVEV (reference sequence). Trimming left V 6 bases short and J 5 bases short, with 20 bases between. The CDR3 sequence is CASSKRTDFLHNSPLHF. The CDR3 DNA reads TGTGCCAGCAGCAAAAGGACAGACTTCCTTCATAATTCACCCCTCCACTTT.

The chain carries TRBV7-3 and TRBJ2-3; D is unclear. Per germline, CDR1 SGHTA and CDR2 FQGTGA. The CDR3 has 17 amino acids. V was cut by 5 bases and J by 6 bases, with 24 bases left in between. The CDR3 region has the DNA TGTGCCAGCAGCCGTGGATTGATCGCGGAGCCACGGGATACGCAGTATTTT. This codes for CASSRGLIAEPRDTQYF.

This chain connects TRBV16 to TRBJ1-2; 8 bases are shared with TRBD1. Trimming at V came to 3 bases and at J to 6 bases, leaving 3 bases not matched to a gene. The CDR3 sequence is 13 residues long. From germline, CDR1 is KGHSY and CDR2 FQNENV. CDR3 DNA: TGTGCCAGCAGCCACGGACAGGGTGATGGCTACACCTTC. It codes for CASSHGQGDGYTF.

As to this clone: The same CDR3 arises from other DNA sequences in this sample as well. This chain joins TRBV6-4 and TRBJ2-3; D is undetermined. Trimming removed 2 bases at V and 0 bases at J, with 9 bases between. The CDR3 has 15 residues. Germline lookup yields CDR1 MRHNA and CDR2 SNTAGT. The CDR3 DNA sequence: TGTGCCAGCAGTGACAGAGGCGGAAGCACAGATACGCAGTATTTT. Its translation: CASSDRGGSTDTQYF.

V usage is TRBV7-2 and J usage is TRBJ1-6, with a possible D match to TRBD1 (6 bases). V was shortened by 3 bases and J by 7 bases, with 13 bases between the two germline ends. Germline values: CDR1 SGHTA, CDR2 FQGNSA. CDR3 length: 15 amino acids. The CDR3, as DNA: TGTGCCAGCAGCTTCGCAAGGGGGAAAAATTCACCCCTCCACTTT. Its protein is CASSFARGKNSPLHF.

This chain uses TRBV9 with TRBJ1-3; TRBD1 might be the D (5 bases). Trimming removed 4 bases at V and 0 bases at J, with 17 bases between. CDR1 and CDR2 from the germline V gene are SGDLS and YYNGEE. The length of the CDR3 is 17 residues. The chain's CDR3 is CASSLGSGGGSGNTIYF. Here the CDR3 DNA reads TGTGCCAGCAGCTTGGGGTCCGGGGGAGGCTCTGGAAACACCATATATTTT.

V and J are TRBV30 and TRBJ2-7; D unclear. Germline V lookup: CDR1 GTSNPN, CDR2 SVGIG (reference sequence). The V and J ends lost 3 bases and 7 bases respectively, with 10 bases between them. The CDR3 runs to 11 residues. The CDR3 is CAWRALGEQYF. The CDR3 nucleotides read TGTGCCTGGAGGGCCCTCGGGGAGCAGTACTTC. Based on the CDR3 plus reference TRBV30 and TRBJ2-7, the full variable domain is SQTIHQWPATLVQPVGSPLSLECTVEGTSNPNLYWYRQAAGRGLQLLFYSVGIGQISSEVPQNLSASRPQDRQFILSSKKLLLSDSGFYLCAWRALGEQYFGPGTRLTVT.

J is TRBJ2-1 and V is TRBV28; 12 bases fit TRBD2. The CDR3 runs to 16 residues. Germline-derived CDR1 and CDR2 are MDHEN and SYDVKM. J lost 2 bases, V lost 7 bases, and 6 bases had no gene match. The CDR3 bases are TGTGCCAGCACCCTCGGACTAGCGGGACCCTACAATGAGCAGTTCTTC. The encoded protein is CASTLGLAGPYNEQFF.

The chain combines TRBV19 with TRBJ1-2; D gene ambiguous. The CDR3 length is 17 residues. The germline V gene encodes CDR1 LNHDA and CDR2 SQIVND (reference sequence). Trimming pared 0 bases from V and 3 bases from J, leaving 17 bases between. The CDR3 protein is CASSIEGGIRIHYGYTF. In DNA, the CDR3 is TGTGCCAGTAGTATAGAAGGCGGGATTCGAATACACTATGGCTACACCTTC.

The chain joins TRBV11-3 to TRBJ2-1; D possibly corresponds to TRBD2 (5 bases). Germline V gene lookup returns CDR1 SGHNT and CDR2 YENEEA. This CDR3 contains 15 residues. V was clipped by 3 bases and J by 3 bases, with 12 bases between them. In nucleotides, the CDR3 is TGTGCCAGCAGCTTCGGCCTAGCAGTCTACAATGAGCAGTTCTTC. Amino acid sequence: CASSFGLAVYNEQFF. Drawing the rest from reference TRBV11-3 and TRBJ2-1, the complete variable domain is EAGVVQSPRYKIIEKKQPVAFWCNPISGHNTLYWYLQNLGQGPELLIRYENEEAVDDSQLPKDRFSAERLKGVDSTLKIQPAELGDSAVYLCASSFGLAVYNEQFFGPGTRLTVL.

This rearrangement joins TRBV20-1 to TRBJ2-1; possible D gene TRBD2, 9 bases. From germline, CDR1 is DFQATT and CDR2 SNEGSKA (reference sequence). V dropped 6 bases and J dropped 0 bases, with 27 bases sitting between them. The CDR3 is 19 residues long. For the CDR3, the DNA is TGCAGTGCCAGTAGCGCGGGAGGGACAGGAGCGAGCTCCTACAATGAGCAGTTCTTC. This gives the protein CSASSAGGTGASSYNEQFF.

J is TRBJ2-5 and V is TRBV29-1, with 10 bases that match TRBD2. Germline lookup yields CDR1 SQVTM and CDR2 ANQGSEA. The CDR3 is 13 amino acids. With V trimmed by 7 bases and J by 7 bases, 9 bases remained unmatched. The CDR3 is CSAKPSGGGTQYF. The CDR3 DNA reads TGCAGCGCCAAGCCTAGCGGGGGTGGGACCCAGTACTTC.